The 29 T cell receptor beta chains in this list originate from one sample, sequenced in a study of blood T cell repertoires in COVID-19. Using immunoSEQ multiplex PCR, the repertoire was profiled, and TCRdb retains in-frame clones only, with some absent. The profile shows roughly 80,000 clones, roughly 78% of them singletons. The source material was peripheral blood. The receptor source for this set is a human donor in a cohort sampled during active COVID-19.

The CDR3 DNA is TGTGCCAGCAGCTTGGGGGGAGGGGACGCCACGTCCCAGTACTTC. Translation: CASSLGGGDATSQYF. The V call is TRBV7-9, the J call TRBJ2-5; 7 bases match TRBD2. Trimming removed 3 bases from V and 9 bases from J; junction bases left unmatched: 13. The CDR3 covers 15 residues. Looked up from germline, CDR1 is SEHNR and CDR2 is FQNEAQ (reference sequence).

This clone was picked up a small number of times. One junction end does not reproduce the germline sequence, and a read error may be involved. This sequence joins TRBV7-7 and TRBJ2-5; 9 bases match TRBD2. The germline V gene has CDR1 SSHAT and CDR2 FNYEAQ (reference sequence). The CDR3 totals 14 residues. This CDR3 is CASSALLAGETQYF. The CDR3 DNA is TGTGCTAGCAGCGCCTTACTAGCGGGAGAGACCCAGTACTTC.

This clone was found once. The chain employs TRBV5-1 and TRBJ2-7; D is unclear. The CDR3 loop spans 13 amino acids. Germline V gene lookup returns CDR1 SGHRS and CDR2 YFSETQ. Deletions cut 0 bases from V and 3 bases from J, with 7 bases between. As DNA, the CDR3 is TGCGCCAGCAGCTTGGTAGGAGTCTACGAGCAGTACTTC. Its translation: CASSLVGVYEQYF.

The V and J genes are TRBV7-3 and TRBJ2-5; a weak D match, TRBD1 (6 bases). This CDR3 has 14 residues. The germline gives CDR1 SGHTA, CDR2 FQGTGA. V lost 5 bases to trimming and J lost 5 bases, with 15 bases between them. The CDR3 region has the DNA TGTGCCAGCAGCGCACAGGGATTTTCGGAGACCCAGTACTTC. Residues: CASSAQGFSETQYF.

The J gene is TRBJ1-1, the V gene TRBV5-1; unclear D gene. Looked up from germline, CDR1 is SGHRS and CDR2 is YFSETQ. Deletions cut 0 bases from V and 3 bases from J, with 9 bases between. The CDR3 has 14 amino acids. CDR3 sequence (DNA): TGCGCCAGCAGCTTGGAACTGAGCTACACTGAAGCTTTCTTT. Protein product: CASSLELSYTEAFF.

The chain joins TRBV12-3 or TRBV12-4 to TRBJ2-3, with TRBD1 identical over 8 bases. V trimming: 8 bases; J trimming: 3 bases; junction bases outside the gene matches: 4. The CDR3 consists of 13 residues. CDR3 DNA: TGTGCCAGCCGGACAGGGAGGACAGATACGCAGTATTTT. Translation gives CASRTGRTDTQYF.

The chain has TRBV5-1 and TRBJ2-2, with TRBD2 as a possible D gene (6 bases). Germline-derived CDR1 and CDR2 are SGHRS and YFSETQ. V lost 4 bases and J 3 bases, leaving 16 bases between the germline ends. This CDR3 has 16 amino acids. This chain's CDR3 is CASSTGHPGDTGELFF. The DNA for the CDR3 is TGCGCCAGCAGCACAGGACACCCGGGGGACACCGGGGAGCTGTTTTTT.

This clone was seen more than once but under ten times. The chain is built from TRBV5-1 and TRBJ2-3; TRBD2 matches at 10 bases. The germline CDR1 and CDR2 sequences are SGHRS and YFSETQ. This CDR3 is built from 15 residues. CDR3 in amino acids: CRPSRLAGAGDTQYF. The CDR3 coding sequence is TGCCGCCCCTCGCGGCTAGCGGGGGCGGGAGATACGCAGTATTTT.

The DNA for the CDR3 is TGTGCCAGCAGTGAGGGACAGGGGGCGCGTGGCTACACCTTC. It translates to CASSEGQGARGYTF. V usage is TRBV6-1 and J usage is TRBJ1-2; 12 bases match TRBD1. Trimming removed 3 bases from V and 7 bases from J; junction bases left unmatched: 3. Germline V gives CDR1 MNHNS, CDR2 SASEGT. This CDR3 region has 14 residues.

Here the CDR3 reads CASSVGGFSYNEQFF. As DNA, the CDR3 is TGTGCCAGCAGCGTAGGCGGTTTCTCCTACAATGAGCAGTTCTTC. The rearrangement joins TRBV9 to TRBJ2-1; D is ambiguous. V was pared by 0 bases and J by 0 bases, with 7 bases between. CDR1 and CDR2 (germline): SGDLS, YYNGEE. This CDR3 is 15 amino acids long.

The table lists this clone with many counts. V is TRBV11-3 and J is TRBJ2-2; D may be TRBD1 (6 bases). Trimming cost V 1 base and J 9 bases, with 12 bases left between them. Germline assignment: CDR1 SGHNT and CDR2 YENEEA. The CDR3 spans 14 residues. This CDR3 reads CASSLGDTPWELFF. CDR3 bases: TGTGCCAGCAGCTTAGGGGACACCCCCTGGGAGCTGTTTTTT.

The chain recombines TRBV15 with TRBJ1-1; no definite D call. Per the germline V gene, CDR1 is LNHNV and CDR2 is YYDKDF (reference sequence). CDR3 length: 15 amino acids. V dropped 0 bases and J dropped 1 base, with 9 bases sitting between them. Here the CDR3 reads CATSRDWAENTEAFF. The DNA for the CDR3 is TGTGCCACCAGCAGAGATTGGGCAGAGAACACTGAAGCTTTCTTT.

The rearrangement links TRBV29-1 to TRBJ2-2; 11 bases map to TRBD2. CDR1 and CDR2 (germline): SQVTM, ANQGSEA. The CDR3 has 14 residues. The V and J ends lost 4 bases and 4 bases, in that order; junction bases with no gene match: 2. CDR3 nucleotide sequence: TGCAGCGTTGGACTAGCGGGGAGCACCGGGGAGCTGTTTTTT. Protein sequence: CSVGLAGSTGELFF.

The J gene is TRBJ1-2, the V gene TRBV2; D not resolved. The CDR3 consists of 15 residues. Germline CDR1 SNHLY, CDR2 FYNNEI. The V end lost 10 bases, the J end lost 2 bases, and 20 bases lay between the germline ends. The CDR3 loop is CAISLGRRKNYGYTF. CDR3 in DNA: TGTGCCATTTCACTGGGCAGGCGAAAAAACTATGGCTACACCTTC.

This clone was counted at least ten times. This chain connects TRBV5-1 to TRBJ2-7, with D perhaps matching TRBD2 (7 bases). The ends were cut back, 0 bases at V and 3 bases at J, with 13 bases in the middle. The CDR3 runs to 15 residues. Germline assignment: CDR1 SGHRS and CDR2 YFSETQ. CDR3 loop: CASSLARGLDYEQYF. CDR3 nucleotides: TGCGCCAGCAGCTTGGCGCGGGGGCTCGACTACGAGCAGTACTTC.

This clone was detected once. The chain combines TRBV5-6 with TRBJ2-5; D may be TRBD1 (6 bases). The CDR3 spans 13 residues. Germline values: CDR1 SGHDT, CDR2 YYEEEE. Trimming shortened V by 4 bases and J by 1 base, and 8 bases separated the two germline ends. The CDR3 DNA sequence: TGTGCCAGCAGCCGACAGGTCCAAGAGACCCAGTACTTC. Translation gives CASSRQVQETQYF.

The V gene is TRBV10-3, the J gene TRBJ1-2; TRBD1 matches at 9 bases. Germline-derived CDR1 and CDR2 are ENHRY and SYGVKD. The CDR3 contains 13 residues. The V gene end was trimmed by 7 bases and the J gene end by 2 bases; junction bases not matched to a gene: 2. The CDR3 spells CAINRGQNYGYTF. The CDR3 DNA reads as TGTGCCATCAACAGGGGGCAGAACTATGGCTACACCTTC.

The chain has TRBV11-2 and TRBJ1-2; unclear D gene. The CDR3 sequence is 16 residues long. Germline loops: CDR1 SGHAT, CDR2 FQNNGV. Trimming removed 5 bases at V and 0 bases at J, with 16 bases between. Written as DNA, the CDR3 is TGTGCCAGCAGCGCCAGTCCCATGCCAGCTAACTATGGCTACACCTTC. The encoded protein is CASSASPMPANYGYTF.

The chain recombines TRBV9 with TRBJ2-2; 8 bases map to TRBD2. This CDR3 spans 17 amino acids. Per germline, CDR1 SGDLS and CDR2 YYNGEE. Unmatched junction bases numbered 10, after V lost 1 base and J lost 5 bases. CDR3 DNA sequence: TGTGCCAGCAGCGTAATCAGCGCGGGGGGTGGAACCGGGGAGCTGTTTTTT. Protein: CASSVISAGGGTGELFF.

This chain connects TRBV4-1 to TRBJ1-1; D uncertain. The CDR3 covers 13 residues. V dropped 1 base and J dropped 8 bases, with 11 bases sitting between them. From germline, CDR1 is MGHRA and CDR2 YSYEKL. Here the CDR3 reads CASSQGHYLEAFF. In DNA, the CDR3 is TGCGCCAGCAGCCAAGGCCACTACCTAGAAGCTTTCTTT.

This clone came up once. The rearrangement links TRBV29-1 to TRBJ2-1; D remains unclear. V dropped 2 bases and J dropped 0 bases, with 8 bases sitting between them. The germline V gene encodes CDR1 SQVTM and CDR2 ANQGSEA. The CDR3 spans 14 residues. In DNA, the CDR3 is TGCAGCGTTGAACCTGCTAGCTCCTACAATGAGCAGTTCTTC. Its protein product is CSVEPASSYNEQFF.

This chain connects TRBV3-1 (or the pseudogene TRBV3-2) to TRBJ2-3; a weak D match, TRBD2 (5 bases). Trimming cost V 4 bases and J 0 bases, with 14 bases left between them. This CDR3 spans 16 amino acids. Per germline, CDR1 LGHDT and CDR2 YNNKEL (reference sequence). CDR3 sequence reads: CASSPPRTGSTDTQYF. In DNA, the CDR3 is TGTGCCAGCAGCCCCCCCCGGACGGGAAGCACAGATACGCAGTATTTT.

This clone ranks as medium-sized. This chain connects TRBV28 to TRBJ1-3; 7 bases are shared with TRBD1. Germline CDR1 is MDHEN and CDR2 is SYDVKM. V trimming: 6 bases; J trimming: 0 bases; junction bases outside the gene matches: 5. There are 15 residues in the CDR3. The chain's CDR3 is CASRSGGLSGNTIYF. CDR3 DNA: TGTGCCAGCAGATCAGGGGGACTCTCTGGAAACACCATATATTTT.

The V gene is TRBV6-5, the J gene TRBJ1-1, with D perhaps matching TRBD1 (6 bases). This CDR3 contains 14 residues. V dropped 0 bases and J dropped 1 base, with 6 bases sitting between them. The germline V gene encodes CDR1 MNHEY and CDR2 SVGAGI. The CDR3 loop is CASSYSQGNTEAFF. For the CDR3, the DNA is TGTGCCAGCAGTTACTCACAGGGGAACACTGAAGCTTTCTTT.

The genes are TRBV19 and TRBJ2-5; TRBD2 agrees at 13 bases. The trim removed 4 bases at V and 5 bases at J, leaving 4 bases unmatched. The CDR3 sequence is 15 residues long. Germline loops: CDR1 LNHDA, CDR2 SQIVND (reference sequence). The DNA for the CDR3 is TGTGCCAGTAGTAAGGGACTAGCGGGGCGGGAGACCCAGTACTTC. Translated, it gives CASSKGLAGRETQYF.

V is TRBV7-9 and J is TRBJ2-7; 10 nucleotides agree with TRBD1. V gave up 9 bases and J gave up 6 bases; unmatched junction bases: 8. Germline CDR1 SEHNR, CDR2 FQNEAQ (reference sequence). There are 13 residues in the CDR3. CDR3 bases: TGTGCCAGTAGAGGGACAGGGGTGGCCGAGCAGTACTTC. Its translation: CASRGTGVAEQYF. Looking up the rest from reference TRBV7-9 and TRBJ2-7 gives the full variable domain: DTGVSQNPRHKITKRGQNVTFRCDPISEHNRLYWYRQTLGQGPEFLTYFQNEAQLEKSRLLSDRFSAERPKGSFSTLEIQRTEQGDSAMYLCASRGTGVAEQYFGPGTRLTVT.

This clone has just a few counts. The chain carries TRBV18 and TRBJ1-1; D might be TRBD1 (5 bases). The germline V gene has CDR1 KGHSH and CDR2 LQKENI. V was cut by 6 bases and J by 1 base, with 18 bases left in between. This CDR3 has 16 residues. CDR3 coding DNA: TGTGCCAGCTCCCCGACCTCTCTGGGGCAGAACACTGAAGCTTTCTTT. Encoded protein: CASSPTSLGQNTEAFF.

V gene TRBV6-5 combines with J gene TRBJ2-7, with D perhaps matching TRBD1 (5 bases). This CDR3 region has 12 residues. Trimming cost V 6 bases and J 3 bases, with 9 bases left between them. Germline lookup yields CDR1 MNHEY and CDR2 SVGAGI. The CDR3 sequence is CASSPRVYEQYF. DNA for the CDR3: TGTGCCAGCAGCCCCAGGGTCTACGAGCAGTACTTC.

This clone was detected once. The V gene is TRBV3-1 (or the pseudogene TRBV3-2), the J gene TRBJ2-5; 15 bases are shared with TRBD2. The trim removed 4 bases at V and 1 base at J, leaving 10 bases unmatched. Germline CDR1 LGHDT, CDR2 YNNKEL (reference sequence). The CDR3 totals 19 residues. The CDR3 bases are TGTGCCAGCAGCCCGCTTATCGGGACTAGCGGGGGGTCCCAAGAGACCCAGTACTTC. It is translated as CASSPLIGTSGGSQETQYF.